The 3 T cell receptor beta chains given below trace back to one sample, sequenced in a study of beta chain features in type 1 diabetes. Points from the study as a whole: Type 1 diabetes patients showed a moderate but significant shortening of TCRB CDR3s in all four CD4+ subsets.

Reverse transcription of all isolated RNA meant that expressed TCRB transcripts were sequenced. Data came from immunoSEQ multiplex PCR; TCRdb stores just in-frame clones and leaves some out. Of hundreds of thousands of clones listed, roughly 13% are singletons. These receptors' antigens are unknown. The source material was naive CD4+ T cells from blood. Source of these receptors: a man aged 18 to 35 with type 1 diabetes.

This clone has just a few counts. The V gene is TRBV7-2, the J gene TRBJ1-2; 7 nucleotides agree with TRBD1. The CDR3 covers 15 residues. The J segment lost 6 bases and the V segment lost 5 bases, leaving 12 bases of the junction unmatched. Germline V gene data show CDR1 as SGHTA and CDR2 as FQGNSA. The CDR3 DNA follows: TGTGCCAGCAGCCGAGACAGGGCCCCTCGGGATGGCTACACCTTC. Residues: CASSRDRAPRDGYTF.

This clone has only a few counts. Other DNA sequences in the sample encode the same CDR3. The chain combines TRBV6-1 with TRBJ1-2, with D hard to call. CDR1 is MNHNS and CDR2 is SASEGT in the germline V gene. The CDR3 extends over 13 amino acids. The V gene lost 3 bases and the J gene lost 2 bases, with 7 bases spanning the gap. CDR3 sequence: CASSESRNYGYTF. As DNA, the CDR3 is TGTGCCAGCAGTGAGTCCAGGAACTATGGCTACACCTTC.

The chain employs TRBV27 and TRBJ1-2; D is ambiguous. The CDR3 length is 15 residues. Looked up from germline, CDR1 is MNHEY and CDR2 is SMNVEV (reference sequence). Trimming removed 6 bases at V and 3 bases at J, with 17 bases between. The CDR3 reads CASSTLGDPYYGYTF. As DNA, the CDR3 is TGTGCCAGCAGCACCTTAGGAGATCCCTACTATGGCTACACCTTC.